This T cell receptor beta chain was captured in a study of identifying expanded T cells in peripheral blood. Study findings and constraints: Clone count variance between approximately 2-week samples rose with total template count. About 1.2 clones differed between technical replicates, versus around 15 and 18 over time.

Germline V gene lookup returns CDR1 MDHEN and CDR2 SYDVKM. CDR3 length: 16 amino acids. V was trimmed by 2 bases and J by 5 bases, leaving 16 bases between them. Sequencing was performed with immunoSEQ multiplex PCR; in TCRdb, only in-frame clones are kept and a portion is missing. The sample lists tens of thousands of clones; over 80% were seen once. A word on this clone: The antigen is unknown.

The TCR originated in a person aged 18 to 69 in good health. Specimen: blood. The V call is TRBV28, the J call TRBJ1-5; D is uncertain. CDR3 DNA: TGTGCCAGCAGTTTAGGAGAGGGCTCGCCCTATCAGCCCCAGCATTTT. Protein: CASSLGEGSPYQPQHF.